Each of the 31 T cell receptor beta chains below was sequenced from the same sample in a study of shared clonotypes between healthy human individuals (dated by TCRdb to the early 2020s). The library was built by means of the immunoSEQ multiplex PCR assay. The table was pulled from immuneACCESS by TCRdb, which kept in-frame rearrangements only. Such tables lose some clones; where checked, under half of the loss comes from unresolved V genes, and the rest has no known cause. In all, the sample holds about 2.3 million clones, and approximately 93% of those were seen once. Of the sample, 0.35% to 0.45% falls within the top ten clones. The sequencing sample was made of naive CD4+ T cells from PBMCs. The cell subset or site label for this specimen denotes: CD45RA+ positively selected. These receptors originate from a man between 18 and 29 years old in good health. Some clones in this sample may be carry-over from other donors' samples.

The CDR3 nucleotides are TGCGCCAGCAGTTTAGCGGGAGTTCCTGACGAGCAGTACTTC. It translates to CASSLAGVPDEQYF. J is TRBJ2-7 and V is TRBV5-1; 9 bases are shared with TRBD2. Germline CDR1 reads SGHRS; CDR2 reads YFSETQ. The CDR3 runs to 14 residues. Trimming cost V 5 bases and J 5 bases; bases outside gene matches: 8.

The CDR3 protein is CASSLEGAGGHYGYTF. The CDR3 DNA reads TGTGCCAGCAGCTTGGAAGGGGCAGGGGGGCACTATGGCTACACCTTC. The chain joins TRBV5-6 to TRBJ1-2; 7 bases agree with TRBD1. The length of the CDR3 is 16 residues. Germline trimming cut 0 bases from V and 3 bases from J; bases unmatched to any gene: 8. Germline V lookup: CDR1 SGHDT, CDR2 YYEEEE. Together with reference TRBV5-6 and TRBJ1-2, the CDR3 gives the full variable domain: DAGVTQSPTHLIKTRGQQVTLRCSPKSGHDTVSWYQQALGQGPQFIFQYYEEEERQRGNFPDRFSGHQFPNYSSELNVNALLLGDSALYLCASSLEGAGGHYGYTFGSGTRLTVV.

The genes are TRBV9 and TRBJ2-1, with TRBD2 matching 7 bases. This CDR3 has 17 amino acids. V lost 3 bases and J lost 0; bases outside the gene matches: 9. Germline V gene data show CDR1 as SGDLS and CDR2 as YYNGEE. The CDR3 nucleotides are TGTGCCAGCAGCGCGAGACTAGCCAGGAGCTCCTACAATGAGCAGTTCTTC. This translates into CASSARLARSSYNEQFF. The full variable domain, with the rest looked up from reference TRBV9 and TRBJ2-1, is DSGVTQTPKHLITATGQRVTLRCSPRSGDLSVYWYQQSLDQGLQFLIQYYNGEERAKGNILERFSAQQFPDLHSELNLSSLELGDSALYFCASSARLARSSYNEQFFGPGTRLTVL.

The sample holds a few counts of this clone. This sequence joins TRBV4-1 and TRBJ1-1; D perhaps matches TRBD1 (6 bases). V was clipped by 4 bases and J by 1 base, with 13 bases between them. In germline, CDR1 is MGHRA, CDR2 YSYEKL. The CDR3 sequence is 15 residues long. CDR3 DNA: TGCGCCAGCAGCCCGCTGCCGGGACAGAACACTGAAGCTTTCTTT. It yields the protein CASSPLPGQNTEAFF.

The chain carries TRBV18 and TRBJ2-3; no definite D call. The V and J ends lost 0 bases and 1 base respectively, with 5 bases between them. The CDR3 covers 14 residues. Germline V gene data show CDR1 as KGHSH and CDR2 as LQKENI. CDR3 nucleotides: TGTGCCAGCTCACCACCCATGGGCACAGATACGCAGTATTTT. This encodes CASSPPMGTDTQYF.

This clone was counted between two and nine times. The J gene is TRBJ1-1, the V gene TRBV28; 8 nucleotides match TRBD1. The CDR3 is made up of 14 amino acids. V lost 7 bases and J lost 6; bases outside the gene matches: 10. Per the germline V gene, CDR1 is MDHEN and CDR2 is SYDVKM. The CDR3 region has the DNA TGTGCCAGCACCCGGACAGGGAAAGGAGCTGAAGCTTTCTTT. This sequence encodes CASTRTGKGAEAFF.

The chain has TRBV2 and TRBJ1-1; TRBD1 matches 8 bases. The CDR3 is made up of 14 amino acids. Germline V gene data show CDR1 as SNHLY and CDR2 as FYNNEI. The V and J ends lost 7 bases and 5 bases, in that order; junction bases with no gene match: 9. CDR3 coding DNA: TGTGCCAGCAATTCCGCAGGGGGCTGGACTGAAGCTTTCTTT. Protein product: CASNSAGGWTEAFF.

This sequence joins TRBV4-1 and TRBJ1-2; D uncertain. With 5 bases removed from V and 8 bases from J, the gap between germline ends came to 15 bases. Per germline, CDR1 MGHRA and CDR2 YSYEKL. The CDR3 consists of 13 residues. The DNA of the CDR3 is TGCGCCAGCAGCTGGACGCTAATGGGAGGCTACACCTTC. It specifies CASSWTLMGGYTF.

This chain uses TRBV19 with TRBJ1-2; D call uncertain. The V and J ends lost 6 bases and 2 bases respectively, with 13 bases between them. From germline, CDR1 is LNHDA and CDR2 SQIVND (reference sequence). The CDR3 spans 14 residues. The chain's CDR3 is CASSLHPVNYGYTF. CDR3 nucleotide sequence: TGTGCCAGTAGCCTCCACCCAGTCAACTATGGCTACACCTTC.

The rearrangement joins TRBV7-2 to TRBJ2-7; a possible D gene is TRBD2 (5 bases). V was trimmed by 2 bases and J by 2 bases, leaving 16 bases between them. Germline V gene sequence: CDR1 SGHTA, CDR2 FQGNSA. This CDR3 has 16 residues. The CDR3 DNA follows: TGTGCCAGCAGCTTAAGAGGGCGAGCTAGCCCCTACGAGCAGTACTTC. Its translation: CASSLRGRASPYEQYF. The full variable domain, its missing parts supplied by reference TRBV7-2 and TRBJ2-7, is GAGVSQSPSNKVTEKGKDVELRCDPISGHTALYWYRQSLGQGLEFLIYFQGNSAPDKSGLPSDRFSAERTGGSVSTLTIQRTQQEDSAVYLCASSLRGRASPYEQYFGPGTRLTVT.

This rearrangement joins TRBV4-1 to TRBJ1-5; the match to TRBD1 covers 8 bases. This CDR3 has 15 amino acids. Germline V gene data show CDR1 as MGHRA and CDR2 as YSYEKL. V was pared by 1 base and J by 6 bases, with 5 bases of the junction left unmatched. The CDR3 sequence is CASSQVGQGGQPQHF. The CDR3 DNA follows: TGCGCCAGCAGCCAAGTCGGACAGGGCGGTCAGCCCCAGCATTTT.

The chain combines TRBV30 with TRBJ2-7; a possible D gene is TRBD1 (6 bases). This CDR3 has 13 residues. Trimming stripped 5 bases from V and 11 bases from J, with 22 bases between. Germline V CDR1 and CDR2: GTSNPN, SVGIG (reference sequence). The CDR3 DNA follows: TGTGCCTGGGGGGGTTTCCAGGACAGCGGTAAGTACTTC. Its protein product is CAWGGFQDSGKYF.

A remark on this clone: This could be a read error, since a much larger clone is one nucleotide away. This sample also contains other DNA sequences that code for the same CDR3. The rearrangement joins TRBV7-2 to TRBJ1-1; D unresolved. Germline CDR1 SGHTA, CDR2 FQGNSA. CDR3 size: 11 residues. Trimming removed 3 bases from V and 1 base from J, with 0 bases in between. CDR3 residues: CASSLNTEAFF. In nucleotides, the CDR3 is TGTGCCAGCAGCTTGAACACTGAAGCTTTCTTT.

V gene TRBV28 combines with J gene TRBJ2-1; D might be TRBD2 (5 bases). V dropped 6 bases and J dropped 3 bases, with 12 bases sitting between them. This CDR3 has 14 amino acids. The germline V gene encodes CDR1 MDHEN and CDR2 SYDVKM. The CDR3 nucleotides read TGTGCCAGCAGCCGCGTCGGGGTCTACAATGAGCAGTTCTTC. It encodes CASSRVGVYNEQFF.

CDR3 protein: CASSLPGRGSNEKLFF. The CDR3 nucleotides read TGTGCCAGCTCACTACCAGGCAGGGGGAGTAATGAAAAACTGTTTTTT. The chain is built from TRBV18 and TRBJ1-4; 7 bases fit TRBD1. In germline, CDR1 is KGHSH, CDR2 LQKENI. The CDR3 totals 16 residues. Unmatched junction bases numbered 9, after V lost 4 bases and J lost 4 bases.

The chain links TRBV6-5 to TRBJ1-5; D not certain. Germline lookup yields CDR1 MNHEY and CDR2 SVGAGI. The CDR3 has 16 residues. Trimming stripped 0 bases from V and 5 bases from J, with 14 bases between. CDR3 amino acids: CASSYSRPLRDQPQHF. As DNA, the CDR3 is TGTGCCAGCAGTTACTCGAGGCCACTTCGCGATCAGCCCCAGCATTTT.

This clone was detected only a few times. The V and J genes are TRBV11-2 and TRBJ1-2; no firm D call. This CDR3 is built from 11 residues. V dropped 6 bases and J dropped 8 bases, with 10 bases sitting between them. Germline V gene lookup returns CDR1 SGHAT and CDR2 FQNNGV. CDR3 nucleotides: TGTGCCAGCAGAGCCTCGGGAGGCTACACCTTC. Translating gives CASRASGGYTF.

This rearrangement joins TRBV7-6 to TRBJ2-7; 7 nucleotides line up with TRBD2. CDR1 SGHVS and CDR2 FNYEAQ come from the germline V gene. The CDR3 loop spans 14 amino acids. V gave up 2 bases and J gave up 7 bases; unmatched junction bases: 8. The CDR3 is CASSLPAGDGEQYF. DNA of the CDR3: TGTGCCAGCAGCTTACCGGCGGGAGATGGTGAGCAGTACTTC.

The V call is TRBV6-5, the J call TRBJ1-5; D is unclear. The germline V gene has CDR1 MNHEY and CDR2 SVGAGI. The CDR3 consists of 13 residues. V lost 0 bases, J lost 5 bases, and 5 bases lay in between. The CDR3 is CASSYSSHQPQHF. CDR3 nucleotide sequence: TGTGCCAGCAGTTACTCCTCCCATCAGCCCCAGCATTTT.

This chain links TRBV5-6 with TRBJ2-2; D call uncertain. This CDR3 has 12 residues. Looked up from germline, CDR1 is SGHDT and CDR2 is YYEEEE. Trimming removed 4 bases at V and 2 bases at J, with 3 bases between. CDR3 region: CASSQNTGELFF. Written as DNA, the CDR3 is TGTGCCAGCAGCCAAAACACCGGGGAGCTGTTTTTT.

This clone was observed a single time. The chain couples TRBV2 to TRBJ2-2; no clear D gene. V was trimmed by 4 bases and J by 3 bases, leaving 9 bases between them. The CDR3 contains 14 residues. Germline-derived CDR1 and CDR2 are SNHLY and FYNNEI. The CDR3 nucleotides are TGTGCCAGCAGTGCCTATACGTACACCGGGGAGCTGTTTTTT. It specifies CASSAYTYTGELFF.

DNA for the CDR3: TGTGCCAGCACGCCGGTGGTTTCCATGAACACTGAAGCTTTCTTT. The encoded protein is CASTPVVSMNTEAFF. The V and J genes are TRBV7-8 and TRBJ1-1; D call uncertain. CDR1 and CDR2 (germline): SGHVS, FQNEAQ. The ends were cut back, 7 bases at V and 0 bases at J, with 15 bases in the middle. The CDR3 spans 15 residues.

The chain uses TRBV6-1 and TRBJ2-3, with 11 bases lining up with TRBD2. This CDR3 is built from 14 residues. V was pared by 9 bases and J by 6 bases, with 8 bases of the junction left unmatched. Germline V gene sequence: CDR1 MNHNS, CDR2 SASEGT. CDR3 sequence (DNA): TGTGCCAGTAAACTAGCGGGAGTCTCGGATACGCAGTATTTT. Protein product: CASKLAGVSDTQYF.

The chain carries TRBV6-1 and TRBJ2-7; no clear D gene. CDR3 length: 16 amino acids. Trimming pared 0 bases from V and 0 bases from J, leaving 12 bases between. Germline assignment: CDR1 MNHNS and CDR2 SASEGT. CDR3 residues: CASSEALNTDSYEQYF. The DNA for the CDR3 is TGTGCCAGCAGTGAAGCTCTAAATACGGACTCCTACGAGCAGTACTTC.

This rearrangement joins TRBV5-1 to TRBJ2-1, with D maybe TRBD1 (5 bases). The germline gives CDR1 SGHRS, CDR2 YFSETQ. This CDR3 is built from 15 residues. Trimming pared 2 bases from V and 6 bases from J, leaving 15 bases between. DNA for the CDR3: TGCGCCAGCAGCTTTGTCAGGGAAAACATCAATGAGCAGTTCTTC. Translated: CASSFVRENINEQFF.

The rearrangement links TRBV7-2 to TRBJ2-1; D remains unclear. The CDR3 has 12 amino acids. Germline values: CDR1 SGHTA, CDR2 FQGNSA. V shed 4 bases and J shed 7 bases, with 8 bases lying between them. DNA for the CDR3: TGTGCCAGCAGCTCGACGCTGAATGAGCAGTTCTTC. It codes for CASSSTLNEQFF.

The chain employs TRBV5-8 and TRBJ1-2, with no clear D. CDR3 size: 15 residues. The germline gives CDR1 SGHTS, CDR2 YDEGEE. V gave up 1 base and J gave up 0 bases, with 10 bases separating them. The CDR3 DNA is TGTGCCAGCAGCTTGCGGCCCGCCTCTAACTATGGCTACACCTTC. It codes for CASSLRPASNYGYTF.

As regards this clone: The same CDR3 is also encoded by other DNA sequences in this sample. The chain links TRBV6-1 to TRBJ1-2; TRBD1 agrees at 8 bases. This CDR3 contains 12 residues. Trimming cost V 5 bases and J 8 bases; bases outside gene matches: 4. The germline CDR1 and CDR2 sequences are MNHNS and SASEGT. As DNA, the CDR3 is TGTGCCAGCAGTAGGACAGGGAACGGCTACACCTTC. This sequence encodes CASSRTGNGYTF.

This chain links TRBV6-5 with TRBJ2-1, with unresolved D. CDR1 is MNHEY and CDR2 is SVGAGI in the germline V gene. CDR3 length: 14 residues. The V and J ends lost 8 bases and 0 bases respectively, with 11 bases between them. CDR3 nucleotide sequence: TGTGCCAGCGGCTCTCCGAGCTCCTACAATGAGCAGTTCTTC. This encodes CASGSPSSYNEQFF.

The chain couples TRBV4-3 to TRBJ1-4, with D possibly TRBD1 on 5 matching bases. CDR3 length: 15 amino acids. Between the trimmed V and J ends, which lost 1 base and 0 bases, there was a span of 6 bases. Germline V gene sequence: CDR1 LGHNA, CDR2 YSLEER. The CDR3 nucleotides are TGCGCCAGCAGCCAAGCACAGGCAACTAATGAAAAACTGTTTTTT. Translated: CASSQAQATNEKLFF.

The V call is TRBV29-1, the J call TRBJ2-7; TRBD1 agrees at 7 bases. Germline V gives CDR1 SQVTM, CDR2 ANQGSEA. CDR3 length: 13 amino acids. V was pared by 6 bases and J by 0 bases, with 5 bases of the junction left unmatched. CDR3 coding DNA: TGCAGCGTCGTGACAGGGAACTCCTACGAGCAGTACTTC. This translates into CSVVTGNSYEQYF.